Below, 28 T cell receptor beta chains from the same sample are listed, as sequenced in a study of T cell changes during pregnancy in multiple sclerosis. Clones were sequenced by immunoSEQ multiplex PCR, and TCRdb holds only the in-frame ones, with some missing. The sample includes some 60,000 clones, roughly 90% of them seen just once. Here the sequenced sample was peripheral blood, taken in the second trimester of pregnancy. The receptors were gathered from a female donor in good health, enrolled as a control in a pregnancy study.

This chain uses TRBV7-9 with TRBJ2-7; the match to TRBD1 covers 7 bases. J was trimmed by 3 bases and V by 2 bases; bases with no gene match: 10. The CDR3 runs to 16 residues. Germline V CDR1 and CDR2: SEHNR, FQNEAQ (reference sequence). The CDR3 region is CASSLPQGMAYYEQYF. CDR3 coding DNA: TGTGCCAGCAGCTTACCACAGGGGATGGCATACTACGAGCAGTACTTC.

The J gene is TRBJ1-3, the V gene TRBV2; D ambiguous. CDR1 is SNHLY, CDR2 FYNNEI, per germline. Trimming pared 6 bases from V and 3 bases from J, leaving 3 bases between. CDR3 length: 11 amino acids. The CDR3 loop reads CASSVGNTIYF. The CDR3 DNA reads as TGTGCCAGCAGCGTTGGAAACACCATATATTTT. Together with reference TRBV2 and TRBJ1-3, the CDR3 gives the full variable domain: EPEVTQTPSHQVTQMGQEVILRCVPISNHLYFYWYRQILGQKVEFLVSFYNNEISEKSEIFDDQFSVERPDGSNFTLKIRSTKLEDSAMYFCASSVGNTIYFGEGSWLTVV.

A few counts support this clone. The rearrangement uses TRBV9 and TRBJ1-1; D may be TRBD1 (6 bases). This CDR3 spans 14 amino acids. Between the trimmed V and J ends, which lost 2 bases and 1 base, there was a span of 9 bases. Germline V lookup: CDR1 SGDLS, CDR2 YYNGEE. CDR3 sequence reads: CASSVGQPNTEAFF. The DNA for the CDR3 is TGTGCCAGCAGCGTTGGACAGCCGAACACTGAAGCTTTCTTT.

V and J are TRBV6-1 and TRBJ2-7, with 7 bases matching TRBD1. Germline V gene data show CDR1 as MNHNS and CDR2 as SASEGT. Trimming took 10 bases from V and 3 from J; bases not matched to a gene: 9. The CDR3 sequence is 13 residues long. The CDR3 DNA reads TGTGCCATCCTGGGGGACAGTCTCTACGAGCAGTACTTC. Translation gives CAILGDSLYEQYF.

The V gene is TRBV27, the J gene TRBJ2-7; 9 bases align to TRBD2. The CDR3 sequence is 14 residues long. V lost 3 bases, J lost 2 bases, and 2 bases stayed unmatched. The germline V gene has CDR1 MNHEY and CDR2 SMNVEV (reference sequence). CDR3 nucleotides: TGTGCCAGCAGTTTTGGCGGGAGGGCCTACGAGCAGTACTTC. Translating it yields CASSFGGRAYEQYF.

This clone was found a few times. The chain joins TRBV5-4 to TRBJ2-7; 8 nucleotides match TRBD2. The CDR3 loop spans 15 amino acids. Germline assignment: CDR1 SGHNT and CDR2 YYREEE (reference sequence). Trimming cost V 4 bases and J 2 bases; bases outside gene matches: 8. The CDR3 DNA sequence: TGTGCCAGCAGCACCACTCCGGGACTAGCCTACGAGCAGTACTTC. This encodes CASSTTPGLAYEQYF.

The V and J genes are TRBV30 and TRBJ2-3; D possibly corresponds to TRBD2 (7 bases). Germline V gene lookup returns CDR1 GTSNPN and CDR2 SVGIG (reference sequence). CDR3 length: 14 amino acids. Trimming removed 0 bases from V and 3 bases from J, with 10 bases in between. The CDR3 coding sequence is TGTGCCTGGAGTGTAGGGGGGGGGACAGATACGCAGTATTTT. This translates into CAWSVGGGTDTQYF. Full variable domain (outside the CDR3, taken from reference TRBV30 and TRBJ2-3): SQTIHQWPATLVQPVGSPLSLECTVEGTSNPNLYWYRQAAGRGLQLLFYSVGIGQISSEVPQNLSASRPQDRQFILSSKKLLLSDSGFYLCAWSVGGGTDTQYFGPGTRLTVL.

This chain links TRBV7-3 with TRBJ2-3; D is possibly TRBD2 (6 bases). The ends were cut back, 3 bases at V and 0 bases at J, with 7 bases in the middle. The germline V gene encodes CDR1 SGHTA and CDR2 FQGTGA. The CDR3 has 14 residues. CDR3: CASSFSGSTDTQYF. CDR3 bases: TGTGCCAGCAGCTTTAGCGGAAGCACAGATACGCAGTATTTT.

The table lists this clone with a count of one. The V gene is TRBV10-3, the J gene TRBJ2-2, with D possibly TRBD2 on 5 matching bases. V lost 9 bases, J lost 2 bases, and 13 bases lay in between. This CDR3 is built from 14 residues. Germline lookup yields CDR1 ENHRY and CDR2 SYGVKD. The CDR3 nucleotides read TGTGCCATTCCCGCCAGACTAAACACCGGGGAGCTGTTTTTT. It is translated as CAIPARLNTGELFF.

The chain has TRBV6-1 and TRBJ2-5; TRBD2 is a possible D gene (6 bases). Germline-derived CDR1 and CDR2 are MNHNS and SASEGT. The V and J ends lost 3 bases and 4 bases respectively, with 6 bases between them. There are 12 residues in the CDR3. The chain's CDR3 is CASSEEGETQYF. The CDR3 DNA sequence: TGTGCCAGCAGTGAGGAGGGAGAGACCCAGTACTTC.

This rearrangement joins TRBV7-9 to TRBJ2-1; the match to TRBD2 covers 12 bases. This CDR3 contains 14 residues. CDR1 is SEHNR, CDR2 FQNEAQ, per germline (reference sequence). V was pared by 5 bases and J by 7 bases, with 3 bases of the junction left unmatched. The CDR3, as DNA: TGTGCCAGCAGCCCAACTAGCGGGGGGAATGAGCAGTTCTTC. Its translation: CASSPTSGGNEQFF.

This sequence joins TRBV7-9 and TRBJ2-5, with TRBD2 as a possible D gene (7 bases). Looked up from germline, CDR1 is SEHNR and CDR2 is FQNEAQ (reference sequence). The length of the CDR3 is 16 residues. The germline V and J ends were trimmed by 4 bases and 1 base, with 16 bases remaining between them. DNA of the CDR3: TGTGCCAGCAGCTCGTTTCTGGGGGGGGCCCAAGAGACCCAGTACTTC. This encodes CASSSFLGGAQETQYF.

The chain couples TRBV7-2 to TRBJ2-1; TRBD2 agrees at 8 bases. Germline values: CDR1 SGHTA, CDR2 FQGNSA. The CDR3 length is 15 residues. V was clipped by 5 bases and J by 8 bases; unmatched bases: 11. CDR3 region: CASSTSYVLADEQFF. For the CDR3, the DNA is TGTGCCAGCAGCACCTCCTACGTACTAGCGGATGAGCAGTTCTTC.

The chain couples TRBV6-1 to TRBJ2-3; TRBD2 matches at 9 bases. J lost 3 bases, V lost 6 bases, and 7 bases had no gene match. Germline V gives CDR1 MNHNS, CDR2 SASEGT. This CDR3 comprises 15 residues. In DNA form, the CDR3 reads TGTGCCAGCAGGGGTTCTAGCGGGGCTACAGATACGCAGTATTTT. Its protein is CASRGSSGATDTQYF.

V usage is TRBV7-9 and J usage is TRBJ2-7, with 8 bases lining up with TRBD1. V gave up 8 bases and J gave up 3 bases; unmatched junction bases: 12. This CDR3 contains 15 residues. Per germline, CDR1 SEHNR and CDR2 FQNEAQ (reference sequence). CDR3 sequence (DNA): TGTGCCAGCCTAAAAGTTCTAGGGACAGGCTACGAGCAGTACTTC. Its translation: CASLKVLGTGYEQYF.

DNA for the CDR3: TGTGCCAGCAGCGTAGAGGGGGACACTGAAGCTTTCTTT. Translated: CASSVEGDTEAFF. This chain connects TRBV9 to TRBJ1-1; D is possibly TRBD1 (6 bases). Trimming shortened V by 0 bases and J by 3 bases, and 6 bases separated the two germline ends. Germline CDR1 is SGDLS and CDR2 is YYNGEE. This CDR3 is built from 13 residues.

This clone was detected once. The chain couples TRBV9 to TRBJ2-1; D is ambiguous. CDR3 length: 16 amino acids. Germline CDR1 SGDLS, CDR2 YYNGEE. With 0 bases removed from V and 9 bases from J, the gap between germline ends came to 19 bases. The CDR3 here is CASSVVVTKDLGEQFF. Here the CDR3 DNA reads TGTGCCAGCAGCGTAGTAGTTACTAAGGATCTGGGTGAGCAGTTCTTC.

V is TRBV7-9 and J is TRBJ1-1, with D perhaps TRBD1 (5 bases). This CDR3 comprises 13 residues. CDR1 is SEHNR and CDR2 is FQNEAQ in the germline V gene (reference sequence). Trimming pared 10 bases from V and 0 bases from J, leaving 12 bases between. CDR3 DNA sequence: TGTGCCACCAGACAGACCATGAACACTGAAGCTTTCTTT. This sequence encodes CATRQTMNTEAFF.

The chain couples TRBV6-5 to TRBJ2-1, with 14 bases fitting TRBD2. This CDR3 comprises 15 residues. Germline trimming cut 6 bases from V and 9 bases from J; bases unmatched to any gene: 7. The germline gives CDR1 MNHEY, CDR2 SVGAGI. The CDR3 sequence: CASREGLAGVGEQFF. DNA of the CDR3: TGTGCCAGCAGGGAGGGACTAGCGGGGGTGGGTGAGCAGTTCTTC.

The CDR3 here is CASREGTGELFF. The CDR3 DNA reads as TGTGCCAGCAGGGAGGGCACCGGGGAGCTGTTTTTT. The chain couples TRBV28 to TRBJ2-2; possibly TRBD2 for D (6 bases). Germline CDR1 and CDR2: MDHEN and SYDVKM. The CDR3 is made up of 12 amino acids. The V end lost 6 bases, the J end lost 4 bases, and 6 bases lay between the germline ends.

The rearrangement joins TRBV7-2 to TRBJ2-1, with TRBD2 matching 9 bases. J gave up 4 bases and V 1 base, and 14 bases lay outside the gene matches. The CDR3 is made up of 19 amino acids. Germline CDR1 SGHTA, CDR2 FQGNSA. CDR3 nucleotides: TGTGCCAGCAGCTTAGACGGAGTGGGCGCGGGAGGGCTGTACAATGAGCAGTTCTTC. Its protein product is CASSLDGVGAGGLYNEQFF.

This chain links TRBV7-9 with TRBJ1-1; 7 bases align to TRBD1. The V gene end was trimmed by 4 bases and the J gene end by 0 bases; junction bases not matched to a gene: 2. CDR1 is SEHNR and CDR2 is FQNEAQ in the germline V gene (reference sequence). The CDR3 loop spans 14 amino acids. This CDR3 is CASSYGTVNTEAFF. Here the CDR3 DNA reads TGTGCCAGCAGCTATGGGACAGTGAACACTGAAGCTTTCTTT.

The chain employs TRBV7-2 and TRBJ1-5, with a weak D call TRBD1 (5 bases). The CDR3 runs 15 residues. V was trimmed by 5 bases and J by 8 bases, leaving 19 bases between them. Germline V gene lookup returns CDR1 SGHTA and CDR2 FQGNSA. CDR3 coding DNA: TGTGCCAGCAGCAAACGAACAGGATCTAGGGAGCCCCAGCATTTT. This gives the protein CASSKRTGSREPQHF. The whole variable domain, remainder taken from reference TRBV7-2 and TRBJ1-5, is GAGVSQSPSNKVTEKGKDVELRCDPISGHTALYWYRQSLGQGLEFLIYFQGNSAPDKSGLPSDRFSAERTGGSVSTLTIQRTQQEDSAVYLCASSKRTGSREPQHFGDGTRLSIL.

The chain's CDR3 is CASKGERENSEQFF. In nucleotides, the CDR3 is TGTGCCAGTAAAGGGGAGCGGGAGAATAGTGAGCAGTTCTTC. The V gene is TRBV19, the J gene TRBJ2-1, with 8 nucleotides matching TRBD2. The CDR3 extends over 14 amino acids. Germline CDR1 reads LNHDA; CDR2 reads SQIVND (reference sequence). V shed 7 bases, J shed 9 bases, and the junction held 11 bases outside the gene matches.

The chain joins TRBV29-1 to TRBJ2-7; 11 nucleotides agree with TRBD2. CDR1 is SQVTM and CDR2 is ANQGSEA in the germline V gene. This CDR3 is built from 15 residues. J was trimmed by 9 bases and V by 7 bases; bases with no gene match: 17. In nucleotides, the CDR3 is TGCAGCGCCGGGTGGACTAGCGGGTCGGAAGGGGTGCAGTACTTC. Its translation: CSAGWTSGSEGVQYF.

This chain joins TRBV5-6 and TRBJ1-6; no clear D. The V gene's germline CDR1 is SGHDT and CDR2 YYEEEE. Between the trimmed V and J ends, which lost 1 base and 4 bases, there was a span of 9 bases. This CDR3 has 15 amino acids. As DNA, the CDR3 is TGTGCCAGCAGCTTGTATCCCGGGTATAATTCACCCCTCCACTTT. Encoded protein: CASSLYPGYNSPLHF.

CDR3 amino acids: CASSITRTGEGYGYTF. In DNA form, the CDR3 reads TGTGCCAGCAGCATAACCCGGACAGGGGAGGGCTATGGCTACACCTTC. This chain joins TRBV21-1 and TRBJ1-2; TRBD1 is the table's D call, not checked against the DNA. TRBV21-1 constitutes a pseudogene. CDR3 length: 16 residues.

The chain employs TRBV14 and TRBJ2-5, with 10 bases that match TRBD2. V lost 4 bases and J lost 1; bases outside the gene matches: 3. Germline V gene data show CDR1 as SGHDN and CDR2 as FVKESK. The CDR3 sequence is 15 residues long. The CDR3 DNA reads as TGTGCCAGCAGCCGGAGGACTAGCGGCCAAGAGACCCAGTACTTC. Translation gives CASSRRTSGQETQYF.